The clone carrying this T cell receptor beta chain was picked up one time. The data were produced by immunoSEQ multiplex PCR, yet TCRdb's version contains in-frame clones alone and is incomplete. The data hold around 50,000 clones, with 90% observed a single time. The CDR3 extends over 18 amino acids. Germline V gives CDR1 SGHVS, CDR2 FQNEAQ. After removal of 2 bases from V and 1 base from J, the junction contained 12 bases not matched to a gene. These data come from a study of blood T cell repertoires in COVID-19. The sample consisted of peripheral blood. The receptor's source is a man aged 65 to 85 with active COVID-19. The rearrangement joins TRBV7-8 to TRBJ2-5, with 8 bases matching TRBD2. The CDR3 DNA sequence: TGTGCCAGCAGCTTACTATGGACTAGCAGGAGGTCCCAAGAGACCCAGTACTTC. Its protein is CASSLLWTSRRSQETQYF.